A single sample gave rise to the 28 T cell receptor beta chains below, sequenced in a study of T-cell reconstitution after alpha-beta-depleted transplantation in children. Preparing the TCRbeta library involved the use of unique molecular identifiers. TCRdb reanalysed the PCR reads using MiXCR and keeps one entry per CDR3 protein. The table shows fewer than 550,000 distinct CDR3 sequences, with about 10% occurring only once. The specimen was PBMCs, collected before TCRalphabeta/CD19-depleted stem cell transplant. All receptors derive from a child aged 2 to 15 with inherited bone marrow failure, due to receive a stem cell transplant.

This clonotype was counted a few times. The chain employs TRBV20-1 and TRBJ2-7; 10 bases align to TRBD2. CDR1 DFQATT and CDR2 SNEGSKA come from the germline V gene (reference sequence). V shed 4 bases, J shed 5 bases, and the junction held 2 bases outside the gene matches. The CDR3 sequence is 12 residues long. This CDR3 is CSAILAGDEQYF. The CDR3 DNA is TGCAGTGCTATCCTAGCGGGAGACGAGCAGTACTTC.

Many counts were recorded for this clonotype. The CDR3 is CASRYTGGTEAFF. The CDR3 DNA sequence: TGTGCCAGCAGATATACAGGAGGAACTGAAGCTTTCTTT. The chain uses TRBV12-3 or TRBV12-4 and TRBJ1-1, with D possibly matching TRBD1 (5 bases). The CDR3 length is 13 residues. V was trimmed by 6 bases and J by 5 bases, leaving 13 bases between them.

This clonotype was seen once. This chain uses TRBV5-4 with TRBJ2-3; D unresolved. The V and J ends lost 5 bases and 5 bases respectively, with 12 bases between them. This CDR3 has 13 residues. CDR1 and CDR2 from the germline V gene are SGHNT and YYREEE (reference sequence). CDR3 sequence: CASSSPPLDTQYF. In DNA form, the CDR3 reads TGTGCCAGCAGTTCCCCGCCCCTAGATACGCAGTATTTT.

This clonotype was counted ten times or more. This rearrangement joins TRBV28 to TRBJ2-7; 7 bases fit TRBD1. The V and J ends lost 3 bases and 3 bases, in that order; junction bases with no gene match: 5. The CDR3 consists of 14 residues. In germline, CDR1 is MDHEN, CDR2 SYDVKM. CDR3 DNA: TGTGCCAGCAGTTTTGGACAGGCATTCTACGAGCAGTACTTC. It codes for CASSFGQAFYEQYF.

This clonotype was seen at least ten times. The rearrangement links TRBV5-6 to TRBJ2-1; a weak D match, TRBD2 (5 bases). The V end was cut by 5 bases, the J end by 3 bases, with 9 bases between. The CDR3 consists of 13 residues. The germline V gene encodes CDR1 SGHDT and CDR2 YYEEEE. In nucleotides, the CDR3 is TGTGCCAGCAGTGCAGGACTCTACAATGAGCAGTTCTTC. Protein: CASSAGLYNEQFF.

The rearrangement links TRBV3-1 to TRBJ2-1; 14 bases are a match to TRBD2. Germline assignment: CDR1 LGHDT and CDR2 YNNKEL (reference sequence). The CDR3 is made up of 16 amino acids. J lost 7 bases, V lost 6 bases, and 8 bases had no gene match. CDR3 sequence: CASRIGLAGGWNEQFF. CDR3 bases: TGTGCCAGCAGGATCGGACTAGCGGGAGGTTGGAATGAGCAGTTCTTC.

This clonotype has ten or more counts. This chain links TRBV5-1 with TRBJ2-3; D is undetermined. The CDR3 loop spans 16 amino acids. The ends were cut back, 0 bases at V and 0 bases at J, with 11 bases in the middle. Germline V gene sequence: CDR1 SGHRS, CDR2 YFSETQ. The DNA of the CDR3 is TGCGCCAGCAGCTTGGCCCGGACCGCTAGCACAGATACGCAGTATTTT. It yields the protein CASSLARTASTDTQYF.

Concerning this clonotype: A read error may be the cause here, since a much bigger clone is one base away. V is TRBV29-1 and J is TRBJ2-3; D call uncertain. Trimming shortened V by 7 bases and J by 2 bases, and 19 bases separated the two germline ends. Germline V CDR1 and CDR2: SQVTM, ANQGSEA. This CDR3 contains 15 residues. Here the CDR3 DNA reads TGCAGCGGGGTACCCAAATGGCTTATCACAGATACGCAGTATTTT. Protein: CSGVPKWLITDTQYF.

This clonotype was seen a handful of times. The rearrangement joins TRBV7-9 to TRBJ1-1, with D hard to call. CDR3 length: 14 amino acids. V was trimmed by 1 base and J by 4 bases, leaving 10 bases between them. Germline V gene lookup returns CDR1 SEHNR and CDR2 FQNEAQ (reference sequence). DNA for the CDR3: TGTGCCAGCAGCTTAGGGTCAGGCATCACTGAAGCTTTCTTT. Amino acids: CASSLGSGITEAFF.

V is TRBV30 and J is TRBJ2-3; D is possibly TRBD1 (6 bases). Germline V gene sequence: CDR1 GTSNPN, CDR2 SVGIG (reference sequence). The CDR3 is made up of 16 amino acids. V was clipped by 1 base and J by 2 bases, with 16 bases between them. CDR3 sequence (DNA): TGTGCCTGGAGTGATGGAGCAGGGGCCTTCACAGATACGCAGTATTTT. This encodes CAWSDGAGAFTDTQYF. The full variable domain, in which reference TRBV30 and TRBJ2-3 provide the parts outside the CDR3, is SQTIHQWPATLVQPVGSPLSLECTVEGTSNPNLYWYRQAAGRGLQLLFYSVGIGQISSEVPQNLSASRPQDRQFILSSKKLLLSDSGFYLCAWSDGAGAFTDTQYFGPGTRLTVL.

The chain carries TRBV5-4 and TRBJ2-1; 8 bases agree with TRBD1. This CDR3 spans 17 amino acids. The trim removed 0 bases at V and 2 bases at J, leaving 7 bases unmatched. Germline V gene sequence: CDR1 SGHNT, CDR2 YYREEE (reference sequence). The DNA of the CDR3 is TGTGCCAGCAGCTTGGACAGGGGGACTCCTCCCTACAATGAGCAGTTCTTC. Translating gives CASSLDRGTPPYNEQFF. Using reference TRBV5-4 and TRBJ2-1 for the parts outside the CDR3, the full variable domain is ETGVTQSPTHLIKTRGQQVTLRCSSQSGHNTVSWYQQALGQGPQFIFQYYREEENGRGNFPPRFSGLQFPNYSSELNVNALELDDSALYLCASSLDRGTPPYNEQFFGPGTRLTVL.

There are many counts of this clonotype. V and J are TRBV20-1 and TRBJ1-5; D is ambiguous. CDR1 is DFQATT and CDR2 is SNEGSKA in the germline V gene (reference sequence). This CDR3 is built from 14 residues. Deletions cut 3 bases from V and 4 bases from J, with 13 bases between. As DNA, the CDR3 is TGCAGTGCTAGGAGAGGCCAGGAAAATCAGCCCCAGCATTTT. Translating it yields CSARRGQENQPQHF.

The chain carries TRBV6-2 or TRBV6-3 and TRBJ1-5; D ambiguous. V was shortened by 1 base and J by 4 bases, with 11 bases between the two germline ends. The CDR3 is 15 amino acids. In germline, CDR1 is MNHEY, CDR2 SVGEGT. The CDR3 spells CASSYFGSLNQPQHF. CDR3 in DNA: TGTGCCAGCAGTTACTTCGGCAGTCTAAATCAGCCCCAGCATTTT.

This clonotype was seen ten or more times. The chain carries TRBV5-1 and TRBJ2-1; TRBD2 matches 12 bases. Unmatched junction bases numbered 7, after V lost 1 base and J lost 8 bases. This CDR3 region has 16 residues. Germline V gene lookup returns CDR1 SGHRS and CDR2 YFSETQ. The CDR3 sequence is CASSLTTSGSVDEQFF. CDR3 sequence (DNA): TGCGCCAGCAGCTTGACGACTAGCGGGAGTGTAGATGAGCAGTTCTTC. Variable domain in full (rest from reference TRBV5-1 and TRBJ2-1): KAGVTQTPRYLIKTRGQQVTLSCSPISGHRSVSWYQQTPGQGLQFLFEYFSETQRNKGNFPGRFSGRQFSNSRSEMNVSTLELGDSALYLCASSLTTSGSVDEQFFGPGTRLTVL.

The CDR3 reads CASSQGLAGHSPIEQYF. The CDR3 DNA follows: TGTGCCAGCAGCCAGGGACTAGCGGGACACTCCCCTATCGAGCAGTACTTC. The chain employs TRBV4-2 and TRBJ2-7; 13 nucleotides align to TRBD2. V lost 3 bases to trimming and J lost 6 bases; unmatched junction nucleotides: 11. The CDR3 runs 17 residues. Germline lookup yields CDR1 LGHNA and CDR2 YNFKEQ.

The CDR3 protein is CASSQDGLHEQYF. CDR3 bases: TGCGCCAGCAGCCAAGATGGCCTTCACGAGCAGTACTTC. The chain is built from TRBV4-3 and TRBJ2-7; no clear D. There are 13 residues in the CDR3. CDR1 and CDR2 (germline): LGHNA, YSLEER. Trimming took 0 bases from V and 5 from J, leaving 8 bases between them.

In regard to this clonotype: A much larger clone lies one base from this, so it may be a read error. The CDR3: CASSQVGSRGDEKLFF. The DNA for the CDR3 is TGCGCCAGCAGCCAAGTTGGCAGCCGGGGCGATGAAAAACTGTTTTTT. This chain connects TRBV4-3 to TRBJ1-4; a possible D gene is TRBD1 (5 bases). V was shortened by 1 base and J by 6 bases, with 15 bases between the two germline ends. Germline CDR1 is LGHNA and CDR2 is YSLEER. The CDR3 sequence is 16 residues long.

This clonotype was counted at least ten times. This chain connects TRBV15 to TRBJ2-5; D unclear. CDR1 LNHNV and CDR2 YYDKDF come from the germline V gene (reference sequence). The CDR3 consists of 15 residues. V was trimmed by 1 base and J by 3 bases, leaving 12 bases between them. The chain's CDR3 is CATSRVGSWEETQYF. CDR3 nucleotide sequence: TGTGCCACCAGCAGAGTCGGCAGTTGGGAAGAGACCCAGTACTTC.

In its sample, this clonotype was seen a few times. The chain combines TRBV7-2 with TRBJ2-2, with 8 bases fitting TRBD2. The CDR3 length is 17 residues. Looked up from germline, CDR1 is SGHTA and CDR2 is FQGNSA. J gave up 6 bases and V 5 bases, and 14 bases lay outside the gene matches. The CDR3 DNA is TGTGCCAGCAGCCTCCAGGCGGGGGGCGCTTTAGCCGGGGAGCTGTTTTTT. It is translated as CASSLQAGGALAGELFF.

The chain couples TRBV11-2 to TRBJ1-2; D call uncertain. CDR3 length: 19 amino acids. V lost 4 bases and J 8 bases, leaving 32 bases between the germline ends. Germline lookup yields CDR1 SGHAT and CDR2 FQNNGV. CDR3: CASSSRTVTTGSLSQGYTF. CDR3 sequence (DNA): TGTGCCAGCAGCTCACGAACGGTTACAACGGGATCCCTCTCGCAGGGCTACACCTTC.

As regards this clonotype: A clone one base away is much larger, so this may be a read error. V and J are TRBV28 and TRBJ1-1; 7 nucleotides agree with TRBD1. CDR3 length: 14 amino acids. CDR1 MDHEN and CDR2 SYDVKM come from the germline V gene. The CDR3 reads CASSYWTGGTEPFF. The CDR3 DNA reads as TGTGCCAGCAGCTACTGGACAGGAGGCACTGAACCTTTCTTT.

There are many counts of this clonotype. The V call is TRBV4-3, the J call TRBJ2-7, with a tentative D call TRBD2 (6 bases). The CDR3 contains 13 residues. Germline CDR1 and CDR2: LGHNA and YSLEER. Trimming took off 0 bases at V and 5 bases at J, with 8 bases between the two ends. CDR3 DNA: TGCGCCAGCAGCCAAGATGGGGAGGACGAGCAGTACTTC. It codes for CASSQDGEDEQYF.

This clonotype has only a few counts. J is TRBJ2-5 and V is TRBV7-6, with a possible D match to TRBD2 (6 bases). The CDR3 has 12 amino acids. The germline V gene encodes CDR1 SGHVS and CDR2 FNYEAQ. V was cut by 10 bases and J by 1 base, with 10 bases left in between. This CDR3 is CATLAFQETQYF. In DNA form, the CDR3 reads TGTGCCACGCTAGCGTTCCAAGAGACCCAGTACTTC.

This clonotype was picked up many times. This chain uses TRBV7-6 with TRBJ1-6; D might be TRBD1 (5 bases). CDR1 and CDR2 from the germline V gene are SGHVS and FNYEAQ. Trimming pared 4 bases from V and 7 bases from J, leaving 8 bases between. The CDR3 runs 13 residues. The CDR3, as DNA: TGTGCCAGCAGCTCGGGACTAAATTCACCCCTCCACTTT. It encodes CASSSGLNSPLHF.

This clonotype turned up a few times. CDR3: CASSLERGGSRSYNEQFF. In DNA, the CDR3 is TGTGCCAGCAGCTTAGAGAGGGGCGGGTCGAGGTCCTACAATGAGCAGTTCTTC. The chain uses TRBV11-1 and TRBJ2-1; possibly TRBD1 or TRBD2 for D (5 bases each). The V gene lost 1 base and the J gene lost 1 base, with 17 bases spanning the gap. CDR1 is SGHAT and CDR2 is FQDESV in the germline V gene (reference sequence). CDR3 length: 18 amino acids.

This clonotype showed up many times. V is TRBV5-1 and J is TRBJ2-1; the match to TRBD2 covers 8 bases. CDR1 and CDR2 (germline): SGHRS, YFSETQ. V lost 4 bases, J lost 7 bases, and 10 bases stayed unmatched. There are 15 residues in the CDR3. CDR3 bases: TGCGCCAGCAGCCCTTTAGCGGGAATGGAGAATGAGCAGTTCTTC. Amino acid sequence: CASSPLAGMENEQFF.

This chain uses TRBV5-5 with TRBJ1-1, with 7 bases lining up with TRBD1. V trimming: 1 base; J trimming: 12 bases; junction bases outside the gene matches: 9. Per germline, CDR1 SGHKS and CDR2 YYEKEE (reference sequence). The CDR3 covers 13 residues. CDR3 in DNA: TGTGCCAGCAGCTTGCAGTCAGGGGGGGTTCCTTTCTTT. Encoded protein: CASSLQSGGVPFF. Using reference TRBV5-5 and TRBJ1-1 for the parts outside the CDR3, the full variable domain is DAGVTQSPTHLIKTRGQQVTLRCSPISGHKSVSWYQQVLGQGPQFIFQYYEKEERGRGNFPDRFSARQFPNYSSELNVNALLLGDSALYLCASSLQSGGVPFFGQGTRLTVV.

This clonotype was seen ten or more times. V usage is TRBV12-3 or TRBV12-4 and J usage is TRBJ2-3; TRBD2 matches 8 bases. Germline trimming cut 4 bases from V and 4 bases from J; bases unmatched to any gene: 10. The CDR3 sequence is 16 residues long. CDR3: CASSSRGLEGSDTQYF. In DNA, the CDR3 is TGTGCCAGCAGTTCTCGGGGACTAGAGGGCTCAGATACGCAGTATTTT.